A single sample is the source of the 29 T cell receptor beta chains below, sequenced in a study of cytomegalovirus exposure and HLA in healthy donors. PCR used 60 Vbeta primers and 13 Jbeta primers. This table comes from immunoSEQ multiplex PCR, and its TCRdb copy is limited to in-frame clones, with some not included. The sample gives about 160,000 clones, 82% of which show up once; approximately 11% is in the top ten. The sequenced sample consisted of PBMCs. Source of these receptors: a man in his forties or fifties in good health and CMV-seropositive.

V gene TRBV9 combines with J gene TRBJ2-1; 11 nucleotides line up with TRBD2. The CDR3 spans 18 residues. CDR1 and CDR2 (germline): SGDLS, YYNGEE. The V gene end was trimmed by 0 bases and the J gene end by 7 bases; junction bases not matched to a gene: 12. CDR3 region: CASSVGAVSSGGANEQFF. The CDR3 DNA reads TGTGCCAGCAGCGTAGGGGCGGTGAGTAGCGGGGGGGCGAATGAGCAGTTCTTC.

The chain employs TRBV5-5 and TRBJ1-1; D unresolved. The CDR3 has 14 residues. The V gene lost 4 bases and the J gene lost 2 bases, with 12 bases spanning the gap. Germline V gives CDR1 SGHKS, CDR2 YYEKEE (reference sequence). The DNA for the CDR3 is TGTGCCAGCAGCGTGGACGGAGCTAACACTGAAGCTTTCTTT. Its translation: CASSVDGANTEAFF.

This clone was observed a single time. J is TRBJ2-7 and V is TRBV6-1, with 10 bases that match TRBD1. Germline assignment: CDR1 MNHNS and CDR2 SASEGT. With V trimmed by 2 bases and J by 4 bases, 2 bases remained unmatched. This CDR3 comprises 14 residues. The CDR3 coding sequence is TGTGCCAGCAGTGAAAGGGACAGGGGTTACGAGCAGTACTTC. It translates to CASSERDRGYEQYF.

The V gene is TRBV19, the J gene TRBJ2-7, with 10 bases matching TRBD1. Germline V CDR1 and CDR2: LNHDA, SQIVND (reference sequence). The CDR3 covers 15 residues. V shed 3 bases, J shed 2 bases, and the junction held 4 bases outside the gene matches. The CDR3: CASSITGQGPYEQYF. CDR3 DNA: TGTGCCAGTAGTATCACGGGACAGGGGCCCTACGAGCAGTACTTC.

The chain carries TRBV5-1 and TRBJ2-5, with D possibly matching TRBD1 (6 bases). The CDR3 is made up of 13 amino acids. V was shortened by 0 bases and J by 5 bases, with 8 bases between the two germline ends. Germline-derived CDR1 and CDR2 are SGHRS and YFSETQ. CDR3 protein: CASSLDRAETQYF. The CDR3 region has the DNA TGCGCCAGCAGCTTGGACAGGGCCGAGACCCAGTACTTC. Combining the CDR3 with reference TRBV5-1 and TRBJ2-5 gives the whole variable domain KAGVTQTPRYLIKTRGQQVTLSCSPISGHRSVSWYQQTPGQGLQFLFEYFSETQRNKGNFPGRFSGRQFSNSRSEMNVSTLELGDSALYLCASSLDRAETQYFGPGTRLLVL.

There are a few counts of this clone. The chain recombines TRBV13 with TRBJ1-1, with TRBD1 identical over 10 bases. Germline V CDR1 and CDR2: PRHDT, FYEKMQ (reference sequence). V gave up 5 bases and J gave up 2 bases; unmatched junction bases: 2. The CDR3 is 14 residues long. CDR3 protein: CASSGTGENTEAFF. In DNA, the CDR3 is TGTGCCAGCAGCGGGACAGGGGAAAACACTGAAGCTTTCTTT.

CDR3 sequence: CASSDISGTYEQYF. DNA for the CDR3: TGTGCCAGCAGTGATATTAGCGGGACGTACGAGCAGTACTTC. V gene TRBV2 combines with J gene TRBJ2-7, with 8 bases lining up with TRBD2. Germline V gene sequence: CDR1 SNHLY, CDR2 FYNNEI. After removal of 3 bases from V and 4 bases from J, the junction contained 5 bases not matched to a gene. The CDR3 is made up of 14 amino acids.

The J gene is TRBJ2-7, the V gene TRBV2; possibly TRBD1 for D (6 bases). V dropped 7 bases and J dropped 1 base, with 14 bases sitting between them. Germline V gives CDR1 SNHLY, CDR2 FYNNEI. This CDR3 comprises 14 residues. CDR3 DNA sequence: TGTGCCAGCATGGGGACAAGGGGGTCCTACGAGCAGTACTTC. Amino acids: CASMGTRGSYEQYF. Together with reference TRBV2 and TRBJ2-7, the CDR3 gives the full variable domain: EPEVTQTPSHQVTQMGQEVILRCVPISNHLYFYWYRQILGQKVEFLVSFYNNEISEKSEIFDDQFSVERPDGSNFTLKIRSTKLEDSAMYFCASMGTRGSYEQYFGPGTRLTVT.

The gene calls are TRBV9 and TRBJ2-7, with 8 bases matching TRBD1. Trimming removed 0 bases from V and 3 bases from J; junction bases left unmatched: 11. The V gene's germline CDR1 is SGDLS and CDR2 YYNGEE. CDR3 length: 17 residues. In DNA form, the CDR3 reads TGTGCCAGCAGCGTAGGATCGGACAGGGTGCTTTACTACGAGCAGTACTTC. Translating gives CASSVGSDRVLYYEQYF.

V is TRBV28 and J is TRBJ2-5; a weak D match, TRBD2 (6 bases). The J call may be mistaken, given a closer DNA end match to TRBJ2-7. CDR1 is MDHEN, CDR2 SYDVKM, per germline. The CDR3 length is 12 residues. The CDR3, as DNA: TGTGCCAGCAGGGAGGGTTCCTACGAGCAGTACTTC. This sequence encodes CASREGSYEQYF.

The CDR3 bases are TGTGCCAGCAGCCTCCGAGGTGGTTTCACAGATACGCAGTATTTT. Protein: CASSLRGGFTDTQYF. The gene calls are TRBV14 and TRBJ2-3; the D is unclear. Looked up from germline, CDR1 is SGHDN and CDR2 is FVKESK. V lost 4 bases, J lost 2 bases, and 13 bases lay in between. The CDR3 consists of 15 residues.

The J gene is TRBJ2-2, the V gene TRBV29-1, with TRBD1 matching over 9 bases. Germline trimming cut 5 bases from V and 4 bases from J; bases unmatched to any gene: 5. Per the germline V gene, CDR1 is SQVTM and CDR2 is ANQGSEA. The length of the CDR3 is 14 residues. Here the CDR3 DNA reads TGCAGCGTTCACGGGACAGGGCGCACCGGGGAGCTGTTTTTT. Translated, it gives CSVHGTGRTGELFF.

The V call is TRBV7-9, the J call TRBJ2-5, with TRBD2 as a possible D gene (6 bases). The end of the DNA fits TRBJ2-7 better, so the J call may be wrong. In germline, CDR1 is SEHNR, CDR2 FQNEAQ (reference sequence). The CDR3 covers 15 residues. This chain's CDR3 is CASSLGGQGSYEQYF. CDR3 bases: TGTGCCAGCAGCCTGGGAGGCCAAGGGAGCTACGAGCAGTACTTC.

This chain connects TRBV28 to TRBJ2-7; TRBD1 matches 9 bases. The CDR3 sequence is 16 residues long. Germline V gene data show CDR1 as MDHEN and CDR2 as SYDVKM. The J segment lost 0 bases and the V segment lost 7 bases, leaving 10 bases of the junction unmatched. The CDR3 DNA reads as TGTGCCAGCACCACCGAAGGACAGGGGATCTCCTACGAGCAGTACTTC. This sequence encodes CASTTEGQGISYEQYF.

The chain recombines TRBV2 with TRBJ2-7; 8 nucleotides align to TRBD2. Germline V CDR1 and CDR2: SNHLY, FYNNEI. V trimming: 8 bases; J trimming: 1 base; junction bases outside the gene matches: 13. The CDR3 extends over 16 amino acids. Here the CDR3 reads CASGGAGGRLSYEQYF. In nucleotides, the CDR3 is TGTGCCAGCGGAGGAGCCGGCGGGAGGCTATCCTACGAGCAGTACTTC.

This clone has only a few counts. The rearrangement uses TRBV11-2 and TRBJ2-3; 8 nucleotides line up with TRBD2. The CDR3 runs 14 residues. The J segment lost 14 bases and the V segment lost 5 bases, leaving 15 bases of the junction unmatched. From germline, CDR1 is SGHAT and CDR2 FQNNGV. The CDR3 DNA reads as TGTGCCAGCAGCCCCGGCGGGGGGAATCCCTCCGGGTATTTT. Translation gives CASSPGGGNPSGYF.

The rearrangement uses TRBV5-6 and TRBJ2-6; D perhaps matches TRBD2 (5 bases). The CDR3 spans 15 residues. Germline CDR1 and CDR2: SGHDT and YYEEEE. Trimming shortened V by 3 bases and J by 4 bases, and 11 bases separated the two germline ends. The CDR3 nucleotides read TGTGCCAGCAGCTCCCGGGGTTCCGGGGCCAACGTCCTGACTTTC. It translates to CASSSRGSGANVLTF. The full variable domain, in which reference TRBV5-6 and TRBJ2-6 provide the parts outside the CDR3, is DAGVTQSPTHLIKTRGQQVTLRCSPKSGHDTVSWYQQALGQGPQFIFQYYEEEERQRGNFPDRFSGHQFPNYSSELNVNALLLGDSALYLCASSSRGSGANVLTFGAGSRLTVL.

CDR3 residues: CASSVAQGAAEQYF. The DNA of the CDR3 is TGTGCCAGCAGCGTAGCGCAGGGGGCAGCCGAGCAGTACTTC. The chain employs TRBV9 and TRBJ2-7; 8 bases agree with TRBD1. The CDR3 runs 14 residues. After removal of 0 bases from V and 6 bases from J, the junction contained 5 bases not matched to a gene. Germline V gene lookup returns CDR1 SGDLS and CDR2 YYNGEE.

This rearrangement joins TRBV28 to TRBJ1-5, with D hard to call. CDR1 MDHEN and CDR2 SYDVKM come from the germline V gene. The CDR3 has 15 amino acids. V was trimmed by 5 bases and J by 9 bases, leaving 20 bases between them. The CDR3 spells CASSLSGVLDWPQHF. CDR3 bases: TGTGCCAGCAGTCTCTCGGGAGTACTCGATTGGCCCCAGCATTTT.

CDR3 residues: CASSQEDRGQDIQYF. CDR3 coding DNA: TGCGCCAGCAGCCAAGAAGACAGGGGGCAGGACATTCAGTACTTC. The chain recombines TRBV4-3 with TRBJ2-4, with 10 bases identical to TRBD1. The V segment lost 0 bases and the J segment 8 bases; nucleotides outside the gene matches: 4. The CDR3 runs to 15 residues. Germline values: CDR1 LGHNA, CDR2 YSLEER.

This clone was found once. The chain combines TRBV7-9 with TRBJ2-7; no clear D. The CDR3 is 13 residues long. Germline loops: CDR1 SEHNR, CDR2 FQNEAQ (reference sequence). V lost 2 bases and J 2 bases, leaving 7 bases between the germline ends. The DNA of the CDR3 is TGTGCCAGCAGCTTAACAGCCACCTACGAGCAGTACTTC. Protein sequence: CASSLTATYEQYF.

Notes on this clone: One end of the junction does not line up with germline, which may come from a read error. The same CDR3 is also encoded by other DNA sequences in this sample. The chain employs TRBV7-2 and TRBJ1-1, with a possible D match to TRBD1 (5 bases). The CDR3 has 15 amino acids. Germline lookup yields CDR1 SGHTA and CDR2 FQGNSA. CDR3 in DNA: TGTGCCAGCGGCCCTAACAGAAGGCCGGACACTGAAGCCTTCTTT. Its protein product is CASGPNRRPDTEAFF.

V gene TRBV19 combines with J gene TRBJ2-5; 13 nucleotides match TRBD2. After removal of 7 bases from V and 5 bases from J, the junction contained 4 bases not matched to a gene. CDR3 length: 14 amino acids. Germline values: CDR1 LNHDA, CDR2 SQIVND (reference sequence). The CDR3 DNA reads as TGTGCCAGTACCCGGACTAGCGGGAGTGAGACCCAGTACTTC. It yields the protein CASTRTSGSETQYF. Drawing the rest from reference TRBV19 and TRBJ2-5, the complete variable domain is DGGITQSPKYLFRKEGQNVTLSCEQNLNHDAMYWYRQDPGQGLRLIYYSQIVNDFQKGDIAEGYSVSREKKESFPLTVTSAQKNPTAFYLCASTRTSGSETQYFGPGTRLLVL.

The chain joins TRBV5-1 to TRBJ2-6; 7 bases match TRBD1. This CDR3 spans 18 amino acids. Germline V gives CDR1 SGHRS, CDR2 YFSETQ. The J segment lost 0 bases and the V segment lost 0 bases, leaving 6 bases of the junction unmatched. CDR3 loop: CASSLDGTAYSGANVLTF. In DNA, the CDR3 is TGCGCCAGCAGCTTGGACGGGACAGCGTACTCTGGGGCCAACGTCCTGACTTTC.

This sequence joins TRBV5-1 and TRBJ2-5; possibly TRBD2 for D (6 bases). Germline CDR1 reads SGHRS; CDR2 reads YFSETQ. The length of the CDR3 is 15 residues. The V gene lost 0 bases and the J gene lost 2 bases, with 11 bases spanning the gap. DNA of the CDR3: TGCGCCAGCAGCTTGGCCGGGACTCAGCAAGAGACCCAGTACTTC. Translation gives CASSLAGTQQETQYF.

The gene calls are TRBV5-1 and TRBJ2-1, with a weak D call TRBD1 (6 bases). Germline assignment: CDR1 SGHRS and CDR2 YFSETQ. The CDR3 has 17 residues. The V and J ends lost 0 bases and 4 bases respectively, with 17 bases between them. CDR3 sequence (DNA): TGCGCCAGCAGCTTGGCCGGGACACCTCAGGAGTACAATGAGCAGTTCTTC. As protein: CASSLAGTPQEYNEQFF. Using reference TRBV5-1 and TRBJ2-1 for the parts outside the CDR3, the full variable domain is KAGVTQTPRYLIKTRGQQVTLSCSPISGHRSVSWYQQTPGQGLQFLFEYFSETQRNKGNFPGRFSGRQFSNSRSEMNVSTLELGDSALYLCASSLAGTPQEYNEQFFGPGTRLTVL.

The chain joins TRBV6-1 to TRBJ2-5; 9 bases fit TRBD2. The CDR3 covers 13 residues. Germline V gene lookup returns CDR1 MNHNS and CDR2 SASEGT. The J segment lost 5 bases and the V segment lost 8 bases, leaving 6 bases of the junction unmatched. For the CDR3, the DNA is TGTGCCAGCTTAGCGGGGGTCGGGGAGACCCAGTACTTC. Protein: CASLAGVGETQYF.

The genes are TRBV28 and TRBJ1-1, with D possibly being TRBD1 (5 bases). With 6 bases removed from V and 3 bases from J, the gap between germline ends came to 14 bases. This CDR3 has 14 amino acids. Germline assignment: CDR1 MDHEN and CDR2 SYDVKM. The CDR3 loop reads CASSPGGTDTEAFF. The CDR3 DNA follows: TGTGCCAGCAGCCCCGGCGGGACTGACACTGAAGCTTTCTTT.

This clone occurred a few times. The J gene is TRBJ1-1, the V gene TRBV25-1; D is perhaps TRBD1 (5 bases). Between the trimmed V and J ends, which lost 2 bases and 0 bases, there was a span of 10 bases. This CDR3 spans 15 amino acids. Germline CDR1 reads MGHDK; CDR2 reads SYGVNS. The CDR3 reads CASSEGGYMNTEAFF. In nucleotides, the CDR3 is TGTGCCAGCAGTGAAGGGGGGTACATGAACACTGAAGCTTTCTTT. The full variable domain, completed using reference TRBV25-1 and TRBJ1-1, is EADIYQTPRYLVIGTGKKITLECSQTMGHDKMYWYQQDPGMELHLIHYSYGVNSTEKGDLSSESTVSRIRTEHFPLTLESARPSHTSQYLCASSEGGYMNTEAFFGQGTRLTVV.